The T cell receptor beta chain described here comes from a study of OX40 agonist ivuxolimab in advanced cancers. Regarding the research as a whole: Ivuxolimab was an agonistic, fully human IgG2 monoclonal antibody directed against OX40 (CD134), a costimulatory receptor. Intravenous ivuxolimab was administered to patients every 2 weeks at six dose levels: 0.01, 0.1, 0.3, 1.5, 3 and 10 mg/kg. Of the 50 to 55 dose-escalation patients, hepatocellular carcinoma was present in about 20, melanoma in around 15, renal cell carcinoma in 9 and head and neck cancer in 9. Prior anti-PD-1, anti-PD-L1 or anti-CTLA-4 therapy was permitted, and 40% of dose-escalation patients had received checkpoint inhibitors. In the dose-escalation cohort, 65% to 90% of patients were male, and the mean age was approximately 60 years, with a range of roughly 20 to 80. Partial responses occurred in three dose-escalation patients: two with cutaneous melanoma and one with hepatocellular carcinoma. The point of sequencing TCRbeta in the periphery was to test whether ivuxolimab changed TCR sequence diversity and drove clonal T-cell expansion. The paper covers the monotherapy dose-escalation part of the phase I ivuxolimab trial, which included N = 52 patients.

A word on this clone: Its antigen is unknown. Base qualities were left out, and no much larger clone turns up one base away.

Patients with autoimmune disease history or receiving systemic immunosuppression were excluded from the trial. Peripheral blood for TCR sequencing was collected from all dose cohorts at baseline, on cycle 4 day 1, and on cycle 7 day 1. The samples were taken from a phase I, first-in-human, multicenter, open-label dose-escalation trial of ivuxolimab. Adults with locally advanced or metastatic melanoma, renal cell, hepatocellular, or head and neck squamous cell carcinoma were enrolled in the trial. CD4+ and CD8+ T cells were sorted separately from peripheral blood before TCR sequencing. Results the study describes overall, beyond this receptor: At doses from 0.1 to 3.0 mg/kg, clonal expansion was seen in both CD4+ and CD8+ blood T cells between baseline and week 6. The antigen specificity of the clonally expanded peripheral T cells was not determined. Low levels of normalized T-cell clonal expansion were also seen in some nonresponding patients. After ivuxolimab, expanded clones were on average more numerous among CD8+ T cells than among CD4+ T cells. In partial responders in the 0.1-3.0 mg/kg groups, normalized peripheral clonal expansion was found to be among the lowest, especially among CD8+ T cells.

Genomic DNA was isolated from the sorted cells so that the TCRbeta CDR3 region could be sequenced. TCRbeta CDR3 regions were sequenced using the immunoSEQ Assay. Entries here come from immuneACCESS through TCRdb and include only in-frame sequences with V and J called. Some clones fail to appear in such tables; in the studies checked, an unresolved V gene covers under half of the shortfall, and the cause of the remainder is unknown. The sample table lists some 19,000 clones, over 65% of them with a count of one. Roughly 15% of the sample rests with the top ten. Taken from the germline V gene, the CDR1 and CDR2 loops are SGHRS and YFSETQ. There are 14 amino acids in the CDR3, from cysteine to phenylalanine inclusive. Only the CDR3 DNA stays, 42 bases, in frame from base 1. The V and J ends are trimmed by 5 bases and 5 bases, leaving 16 bases between them.

The sequence links TRBV5-1 to TRBJ2-5, with no confidently assigned D gene. The receptor was isolated from an adult with an advanced solid tumor such as melanoma, head and neck, liver or kidney cancer. Sequenced material: CD4+ or CD8+ T cells sorted from blood, taken in a trial of the OX40 agonist ivuxolimab. DNA sequence: TGCGCCAGCAGAGGTGACTCACCTTCGGAGACCCAGTACTTC. The encoded protein is CASRGDSPSETQYF.